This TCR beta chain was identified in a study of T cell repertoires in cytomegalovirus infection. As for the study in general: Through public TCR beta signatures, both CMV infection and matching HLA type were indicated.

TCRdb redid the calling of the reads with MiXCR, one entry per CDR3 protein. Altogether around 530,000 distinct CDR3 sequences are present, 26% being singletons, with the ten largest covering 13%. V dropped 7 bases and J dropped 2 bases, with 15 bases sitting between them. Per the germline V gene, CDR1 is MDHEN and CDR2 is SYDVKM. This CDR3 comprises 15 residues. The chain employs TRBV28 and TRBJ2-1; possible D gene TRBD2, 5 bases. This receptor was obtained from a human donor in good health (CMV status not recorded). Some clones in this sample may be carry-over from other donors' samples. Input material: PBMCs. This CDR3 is CASTELRGTYNEQFF. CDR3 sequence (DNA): TGTGCCAGCACCGAGTTACGGGGTACCTACAATGAGCAGTTCTTC.